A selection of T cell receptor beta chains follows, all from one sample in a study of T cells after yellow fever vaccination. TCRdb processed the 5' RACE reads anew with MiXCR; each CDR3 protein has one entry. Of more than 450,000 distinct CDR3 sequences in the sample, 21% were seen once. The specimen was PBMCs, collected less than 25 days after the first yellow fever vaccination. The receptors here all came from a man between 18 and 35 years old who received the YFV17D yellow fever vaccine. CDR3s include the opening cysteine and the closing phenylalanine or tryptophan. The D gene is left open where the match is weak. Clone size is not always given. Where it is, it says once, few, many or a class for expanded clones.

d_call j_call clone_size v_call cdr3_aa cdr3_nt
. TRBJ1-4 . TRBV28 CASSLTDEKLFF TGTGCCAGCAGCTTGACAGATGAAAAACTGTTTTTT
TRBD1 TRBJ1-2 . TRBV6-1 CASSKRQGNGYTF TGTGCCAGCAGTAAAAGACAGGGGAATGGCTACACCTTC
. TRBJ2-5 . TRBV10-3 CAIRGGGQETQYF TGTGCCATCAGGGGGGGCGGACAAGAGACCCAGTACTTC
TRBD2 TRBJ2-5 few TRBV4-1 CASSRLAGSQETQYF TGCGCCAGCAGCCGACTAGCGGGGAGTCAAGAGACCCAGTACTTC
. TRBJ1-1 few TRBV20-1 CSAEGTVNTEAFF TGCAGTGCCGAGGGGACCGTGAACACTGAAGCTTTCTTT
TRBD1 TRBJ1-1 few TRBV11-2 CASSIRDRGWGTEAFF TGTGCCAGCAGCATCCGGGACAGGGGCTGGGGCACTGAAGCTTTCTTT
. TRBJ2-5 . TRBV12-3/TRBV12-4 CASSSPTSPETQYF TGTGCCAGCAGTTCACCCACTAGCCCAGAGACCCAGTACTTC
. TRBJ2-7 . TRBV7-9 CASSLATGGLDSYEQYF TGTGCCAGCAGCTTAGCGACTGGGGGATTGGACTCCTACGAGCAGTACTTC
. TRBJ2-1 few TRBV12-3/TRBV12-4 CASSGVKLDISYNEQFF TGTGCCAGCAGTGGGGTAAAACTAGACATCTCCTACAATGAGCAGTTCTTC
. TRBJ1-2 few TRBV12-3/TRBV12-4 CASSESFNYGYTF TGTGCCAGCAGTGAGAGCTTTAACTATGGCTACACCTTC
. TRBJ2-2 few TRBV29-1 CSARGWDTGELFF TGCAGCGCCCGGGGGTGGGACACCGGGGAGCTGTTTTTT
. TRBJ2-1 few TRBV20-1 CSASGKPTYNEQFF TGCAGTGCTAGTGGAAAGCCTACCTACAATGAGCAGTTCTTC
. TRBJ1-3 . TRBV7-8 CASSLAGRADSGNTIYF TGTGCCAGCAGCTTAGCGGGGAGGGCGGACTCTGGAAACACCATATATTTT
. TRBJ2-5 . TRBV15 CATSRGTGTDRKFETQYF TGTGCCACCAGCAGGGGGACCGGGACTGACAGAAAATTCGAGACCCAGTACTTC
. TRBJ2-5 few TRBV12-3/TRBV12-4 CASSVAGQEATQYF TGTGCCAGCAGTGTGGCCGGGCAGGAAGCGACCCAGTACTTC
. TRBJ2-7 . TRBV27 CASSSAQGYEQYF TGTGCCAGCAGTTCCGCTCAGGGCTACGAGCAGTACTTC
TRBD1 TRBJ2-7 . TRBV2 CASSEGTGLYYEQYF TGTGCCAGCAGTGAAGGGACAGGGCTATATTACGAGCAGTACTTC
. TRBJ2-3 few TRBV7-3 CASSDRASSTDTQYF TGTGCCAGCAGCGACCGGGCCTCTAGCACAGATACGCAGTATTTT
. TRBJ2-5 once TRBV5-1 CASARGEGETQYF TGCGCCAGCGCCAGGGGAGAGGGAGAGACCCAGTACTTC
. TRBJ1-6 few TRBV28 CASAGDSSSPLHF TGTGCCAGCGCAGGGGATTCTAGTTCACCCCTCCACTTT
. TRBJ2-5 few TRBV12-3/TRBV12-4 CASSFRTLQETQYF TGTGCCAGCAGTTTCAGGACCCTTCAAGAGACCCAGTACTTC
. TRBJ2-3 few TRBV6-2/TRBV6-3 CASRPDPPITDTQYF TGTGCCAGCAGGCCCGACCCACCTATCACAGATACGCAGTATTTT
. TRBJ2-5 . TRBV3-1 CASSHSTKVETQYF TGTGCCAGCAGCCATTCGACTAAGGTCGAGACCCAGTACTTC
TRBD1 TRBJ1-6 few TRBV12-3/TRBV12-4 CASSGTVSLSPLHF TGTGCCAGCAGTGGGACAGTGTCCCTTTCACCCCTCCACTTT
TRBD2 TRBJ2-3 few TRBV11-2 CASSLDPYSGGRDTQYF TGTGCCAGCAGCTTAGATCCCTATAGCGGGGGGCGCGATACGCAGTATTTT
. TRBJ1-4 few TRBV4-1 CASSSQQAATNEKLFF TGCGCCAGCAGCTCTCAACAAGCTGCAACTAATGAAAAACTGTTTTTT
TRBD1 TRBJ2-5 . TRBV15 CATSRDYPGTGDETQYF TGTGCCACCAGCAGAGATTATCCCGGGACAGGGGATGAGACCCAGTACTTC
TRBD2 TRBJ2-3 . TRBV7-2 CASSLGLAGGSRGTQYF TGTGCCAGCAGCCTCGGACTAGCGGGGGGATCGCGGGGTACGCAGTATTTT
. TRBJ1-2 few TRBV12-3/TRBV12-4 CASSLSHGSNYGYTF TGTGCCAGCAGTTTATCCCACGGGTCTAACTATGGCTACACCTTC
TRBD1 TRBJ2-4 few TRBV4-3 CASSRDRGLTLAKNIQYF TGCGCCAGCAGCCGGGACAGGGGGCTAACCTTAGCCAAAAACATTCAGTACTTC